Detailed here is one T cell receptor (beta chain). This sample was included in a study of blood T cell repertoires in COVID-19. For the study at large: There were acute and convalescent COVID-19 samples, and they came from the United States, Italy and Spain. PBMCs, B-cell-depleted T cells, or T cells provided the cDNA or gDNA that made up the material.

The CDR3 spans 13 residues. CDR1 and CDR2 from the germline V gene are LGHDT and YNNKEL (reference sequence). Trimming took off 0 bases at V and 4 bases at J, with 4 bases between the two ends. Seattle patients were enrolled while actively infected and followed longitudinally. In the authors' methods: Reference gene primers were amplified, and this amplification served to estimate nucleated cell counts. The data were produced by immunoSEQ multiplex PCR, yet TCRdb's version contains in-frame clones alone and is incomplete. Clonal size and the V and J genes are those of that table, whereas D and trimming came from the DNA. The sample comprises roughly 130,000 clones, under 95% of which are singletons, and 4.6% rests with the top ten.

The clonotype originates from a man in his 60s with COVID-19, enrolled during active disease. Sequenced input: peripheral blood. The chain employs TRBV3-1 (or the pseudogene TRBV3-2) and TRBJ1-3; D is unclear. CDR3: CASSQELGNTIYF. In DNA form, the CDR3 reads TGTGCCAGCAGCCAAGAACTGGGAAACACCATATATTTT.